Reported below is one TCR beta chain. What it binds is unknown. The sample originates from a study of shared clonotypes between healthy human individuals. Looking at the study overall: Plates per donor: three CD4 naive, three CD4 memory, two CD8 naive, one CD8 memory. Study-wide results and limits: Donor scarcity curtailed the genetic and exposure-history diversity represented herein.

Source study methods: ImmunoSEQ gave junction-only sequences without quality scores, so filtering differed. The data were produced by immunoSEQ multiplex PCR, yet TCRdb's version contains in-frame clones alone and is incomplete. V and J calls and clone size follow that table, whereas D and trimming were derived from the DNA. The top ten hold around 0.32% of the sample, which has roughly 410,000 clones, about 96% seen once. The germline gives CDR1 SQVTM, CDR2 ANQGSEA. V shed 6 bases and J shed 4 bases, with 15 bases lying between them. The CDR3 is 13 residues long. The V gene is TRBV29-1, the J gene TRBJ1-2, with D unclear. Sequenced input: memory CD8+ T cells sorted from blood. Subset in this sample: CD45RO+ cells pooled with CCR7-negative TemRA cells. This clonotype originated in a man aged 25-40 years in good health. The CDR3 nucleotides read TGCAGCGTGGTAGTCGGCGATTCCTATGGCTACACCTTC. Encoded protein: CSVVVGDSYGYTF.